These T cell receptor beta chains were read from a single sample in a study of blood T cells in healthy people across ages. TCRdb re-called the 5' RACE reads with MiXCR, one entry per CDR3 protein. The sample contains 800,000 or so distinct CDR3 sequences, under 80% of which appear only once. Sequenced: blood. These TCRs come from a young man in good health. Both conserved end residues are part of each CDR3. The D gene is left open where the match is weak. Only some rows state a clone size, as once, few, many or a class for expanded clones.

v_call: TRBV7-3
clone_size: NA
d_call: TRBD2
j_call: TRBJ2-3
cdr3_aa: CASSLDGRDTQYF
cdr3_nt: TGTGCCAGCAGCTTAGACGGGAGGGATACACAGTATTTT

v_call: TRBV4-2
clone_size: NA
d_call: NA
j_call: TRBJ2-5
cdr3_aa: CASSQDPLGGLGAQYF
cdr3_nt: TGTGCCAGCAGCCAAGATCCCCTGGGGGGTTTGGGGGCCCAGTACTTC

v_call: TRBV6-5
clone_size: NA
d_call: NA
j_call: TRBJ1-4
cdr3_aa: CASSPRVGNEKLFF
cdr3_nt: TGTGCCAGCAGTCCCCGGGTGGGGAATGAAAAACTGTTTTTT

v_call: TRBV6-5
clone_size: NA
d_call: NA
j_call: TRBJ2-5
cdr3_aa: CASSYARGPNREETQYF
cdr3_nt: TGTGCCAGCAGTTACGCCCGGGGGCCAAATCGAGAGGAGACCCAGTACTTC

v_call: TRBV7-2
clone_size: NA
d_call: NA
j_call: TRBJ2-7
cdr3_aa: CASSLVPGHSYEQYF
cdr3_nt: TGTGCCAGCAGCTTAGTTCCAGGGCACTCCTACGAGCAGTACTTC

v_call: TRBV7-2
clone_size: NA
d_call: NA
j_call: TRBJ2-1
cdr3_aa: CASSPRRYNEQFF
cdr3_nt: TGTGCCAGCAGCCCCCGTCGGTACAATGAGCAGTTCTTC

v_call: TRBV29-1
clone_size: NA
d_call: NA
j_call: TRBJ2-3
cdr3_aa: CSVEGRQFTDTRYF
cdr3_nt: TGCAGCGTTGAGGGACGGCAATTCACAGATACGCGGTATTTT

v_call: TRBV7-3
clone_size: once
d_call: NA
j_call: TRBJ2-3
cdr3_aa: CASRPSGLSSTDTQYF
cdr3_nt: TGTGCCAGCAGGCCAAGCGGGCTAAGTAGCACAGATACGCAGTATTTT

v_call: TRBV20-1
clone_size: few
d_call: NA
j_call: TRBJ2-7
cdr3_aa: CSAKGGGVGREQYF
cdr3_nt: TGCAGTGCAAAGGGGGGAGGAGTCGGGCGGGAGCAGTACTTC

v_call: TRBV6-2/TRBV6-3
clone_size: NA
d_call: NA
j_call: TRBJ1-2
cdr3_aa: CASSYAGSFYGYTF
cdr3_nt: TGTGCCAGCAGTTACGCAGGTTCGTTCTATGGCTACACCTTC

v_call: TRBV5-1
clone_size: NA
d_call: NA
j_call: TRBJ2-5
cdr3_aa: CASRPGGQGTQYF
cdr3_nt: TGCGCCAGCCGACCTGGGGGCCAAGGGACCCAGTACTTC

v_call: TRBV7-2
clone_size: few
d_call: NA
j_call: TRBJ1-5
cdr3_aa: CASRKGPTDDQPQHF
cdr3_nt: TGTGCCAGCAGGAAGGGCCCAACAGATGATCAGCCCCAGCATTTT

v_call: TRBV4-3
clone_size: NA
d_call: NA
j_call: TRBJ1-1
cdr3_aa: CASSQEELDRNTEAFF
cdr3_nt: TGCGCCAGCAGCCAAGAGGAACTCGACAGGAACACTGAAGCTTTCTTT

v_call: TRBV10-3
clone_size: NA
d_call: NA
j_call: TRBJ2-7
cdr3_aa: CTIQASNYEQYF
cdr3_nt: TGTACCATTCAGGCGTCCAACTACGAGCAGTACTTC

v_call: TRBV6-5
clone_size: NA
d_call: TRBD1
j_call: TRBJ1-5
cdr3_aa: CASRTGYNQPQHF
cdr3_nt: TGTGCCAGCAGGACAGGGTACAATCAGCCCCAGCATTTT

v_call: TRBV10-3
clone_size: few
d_call: NA
j_call: TRBJ2-5
cdr3_aa: CAISDDQGPQETQYF
cdr3_nt: TGTGCCATCAGTGACGATCAGGGCCCCCAAGAGACCCAGTACTTC

v_call: TRBV6-6
clone_size: NA
d_call: NA
j_call: TRBJ1-2
cdr3_aa: CASSYSRDQSGSYGYTF
cdr3_nt: TGTGCCAGCAGTTACTCGAGAGACCAGAGTGGCTCCTATGGCTACACCTTC

v_call: TRBV4-1
clone_size: few
d_call: NA
j_call: TRBJ2-3
cdr3_aa: CASSQGPGGTQYF
cdr3_nt: TGCGCCAGCAGCCAGGGGCCCGGGGGTACGCAGTATTTT

v_call: TRBV29-1
clone_size: few
d_call: NA
j_call: TRBJ2-5
cdr3_aa: CSTRQQETQYF
cdr3_nt: TGCAGCACCCGACAGCAAGAGACCCAGTACTTC

v_call: TRBV4-2
clone_size: NA
d_call: NA
j_call: TRBJ1-6
cdr3_aa: CASSQDLAGYNSPLHF
cdr3_nt: TGTGCCAGCAGCCAAGATTTAGCAGGCTATAATTCACCCCTCCACTTT

v_call: TRBV30
clone_size: NA
d_call: NA
j_call: TRBJ1-2
cdr3_aa: CAWSVQNNYGYTF
cdr3_nt: TGTGCCTGGAGTGTTCAGAATAACTATGGCTACACCTTC

v_call: TRBV9
clone_size: NA
d_call: NA
j_call: TRBJ2-5
cdr3_aa: CASSVVATPGETQYF
cdr3_nt: TGTGCCAGCAGCGTAGTGGCCACCCCGGGGGAGACCCAGTACTTC

v_call: TRBV2
clone_size: NA
d_call: TRBD1
j_call: TRBJ1-4
cdr3_aa: CASQGGNEKLFF
cdr3_nt: TGTGCCAGCCAGGGGGGGAATGAAAAACTGTTTTTT

v_call: TRBV7-6
clone_size: NA
d_call: NA
j_call: TRBJ2-1
cdr3_aa: CASSLATANEQFF
cdr3_nt: TGTGCCAGCAGCTTAGCGACGGCAAATGAGCAGTTCTTC

v_call: TRBV28
clone_size: NA
d_call: NA
j_call: TRBJ2-7
cdr3_aa: CASSTGTSPNEQYF
cdr3_nt: TGTGCCAGCAGTACCGGGACTTCCCCCAACGAGCAGTACTTC

v_call: TRBV7-9
clone_size: NA
d_call: NA
j_call: TRBJ2-1
cdr3_aa: CASSLVGPEINEQFF
cdr3_nt: TGTGCCAGCAGCTTAGTTGGTCCCGAAATCAATGAGCAGTTCTTC

v_call: TRBV7-2
clone_size: few
d_call: NA
j_call: TRBJ2-3
cdr3_aa: CASSLTRPTDTQYF
cdr3_nt: TGTGCCAGCAGCTTAACGCGGCCCACAGATACGCAGTATTTT

v_call: TRBV2
clone_size: NA
d_call: NA
j_call: TRBJ1-4
cdr3_aa: CASSSIRGFNEKLFF
cdr3_nt: TGTGCCAGCAGCTCAATCCGGGGTTTCAATGAAAAACTGTTTTTT

v_call: TRBV28
clone_size: NA
d_call: NA
j_call: TRBJ2-1
cdr3_aa: CASSLPLRNEQFF
cdr3_nt: TGTGCCAGCAGTCTTCCCCTGAGGAATGAGCAGTTCTTC

v_call: TRBV4-3
clone_size: NA
d_call: TRBD2
j_call: TRBJ2-3
cdr3_aa: CASSQDPPASGSTDTQYF
cdr3_nt: TGCGCCAGCAGCCAAGATCCCCCGGCTAGCGGAAGCACAGATACGCAGTATTTT

v_call: TRBV14
clone_size: NA
d_call: NA
j_call: TRBJ2-3
cdr3_aa: CASSQGGVGGPPRDTQYF
cdr3_nt: TGTGCCAGCAGCCAAGGCGGAGTTGGGGGCCCACCGAGAGATACGCAGTATTTT

v_call: TRBV3-1
clone_size: NA
d_call: NA
j_call: TRBJ2-3
cdr3_aa: CASGAIGTDTQYF
cdr3_nt: TGTGCCAGCGGCGCAATCGGGACAGATACGCAGTATTTT

v_call: TRBV20-1
clone_size: once
d_call: TRBD2
j_call: TRBJ2-3
cdr3_aa: CGAAAGLAGDTQYF
cdr3_nt: TGCGGTGCTGCCGCGGGACTAGCAGGAGATACGCAGTATTTT

v_call: TRBV7-2
clone_size: NA
d_call: NA
j_call: TRBJ1-2
cdr3_aa: CASSQRGGGYGYTF
cdr3_nt: TGTGCCAGCAGCCAACGGGGGGGCGGCTATGGCTACACCTTC

v_call: TRBV4-3
clone_size: few
d_call: TRBD1
j_call: TRBJ2-1
cdr3_aa: CASSQEGTAFNEQFF
cdr3_nt: TGCGCCAGCAGCCAAGAGGGGACAGCCTTCAATGAGCAGTTCTTC

v_call: TRBV12-3/TRBV12-4
clone_size: once
d_call: NA
j_call: TRBJ1-5
cdr3_aa: CASSWVDQPQHF
cdr3_nt: TGTGCCAGCAGCTGGGTCGATCAGCCCCAGCATTTT

v_call: TRBV6-2/TRBV6-3
clone_size: NA
d_call: TRBD1
j_call: TRBJ2-4
cdr3_aa: CATQGRGLAKNIQYF
cdr3_nt: TGTGCCACACAGGGGCGAGGCCTAGCCAAAAACATTCAGTACTTC

v_call: TRBV20-1
clone_size: NA
d_call: TRBD2
j_call: TRBJ2-7
cdr3_aa: CNAAPGLAGPYEQYF
cdr3_nt: TGCAATGCTGCGCCCGGACTAGCGGGGCCCTACGAGCAGTACTTC

v_call: TRBV4-3
clone_size: few
d_call: NA
j_call: TRBJ1-6
cdr3_aa: CASSQAVERRSYNSPLHF
cdr3_nt: TGCGCCAGCAGCCAAGCGGTGGAACGGCGCTCCTATAATTCACCCCTCCACTTT

v_call: TRBV6-5
clone_size: NA
d_call: NA
j_call: TRBJ2-3
cdr3_aa: CASSYSMGAGTPDTQYF
cdr3_nt: TGTGCCAGCAGTTACTCGATGGGGGCAGGGACCCCAGATACGCAGTATTTT

v_call: TRBV5-1
clone_size: NA
d_call: TRBD1
j_call: TRBJ2-1
cdr3_aa: CASSLEGRVGDSRYNKQFF
cdr3_nt: TGCGCCAGCAGCTTGGAGGGCAGGGTAGGGGACAGCAGATACAATAAGCAGTTCTTC

v_call: TRBV29-1
clone_size: NA
d_call: NA
j_call: TRBJ2-5
cdr3_aa: CSVGTIQETQYF
cdr3_nt: TGCAGCGTGGGGACGATCCAAGAGACCCAGTACTTC

v_call: TRBV7-8
clone_size: NA
d_call: TRBD2
j_call: TRBJ2-1
cdr3_aa: CASSLAREGNEQFF
cdr3_nt: TGTGCCAGCAGCTTAGCCAGGGAGGGCAATGAGCAGTTCTTC

v_call: TRBV6-1
clone_size: NA
d_call: NA
j_call: TRBJ2-3
cdr3_aa: CASSVGGEVTDTQYF
cdr3_nt: TGTGCCAGCAGTGTAGGGGGAGAGGTCACAGATACGCAGTATTTT

v_call: TRBV30
clone_size: NA
d_call: NA
j_call: TRBJ1-3
cdr3_aa: CAWRDFGTERHTIYF
cdr3_nt: TGTGCCTGGAGGGACTTCGGGACGGAGAGACACACCATATATTTT

v_call: TRBV9
clone_size: once
d_call: NA
j_call: TRBJ2-3
cdr3_aa: CASSVAGGNLEDTQYF
cdr3_nt: TGTGCCAGCAGCGTAGCGGGTGGAAACTTGGAAGATACGCAGTATTTT

v_call: TRBV20-1
clone_size: NA
d_call: NA
j_call: TRBJ2-7
cdr3_aa: CSARELLGGLLDYEQYF
cdr3_nt: TGCAGTGCTAGAGAGTTACTGGGGGGACTCTTAGACTACGAGCAGTACTTC

v_call: TRBV12-3/TRBV12-4
clone_size: few
d_call: NA
j_call: TRBJ2-6
cdr3_aa: CASSYLREANVLTF
cdr3_nt: TGTGCCAGCAGTTACCTAAGGGAGGCCAACGTCCTGACTTTC

v_call: TRBV7-8
clone_size: NA
d_call: NA
j_call: TRBJ2-1
cdr3_aa: CASSRNRNNEQFF
cdr3_nt: TGTGCCAGCAGTCGTAACAGGAACAATGAGCAGTTCTTC

v_call: TRBV6-6
clone_size: NA
d_call: TRBD1
j_call: TRBJ1-1
cdr3_aa: CASSPQGADTEAFF
cdr3_nt: TGTGCCAGCAGTCCCCAGGGGGCTGACACTGAAGCTTTCTTT

v_call: TRBV3-1
clone_size: NA
d_call: NA
j_call: TRBJ2-4
cdr3_aa: CASGHGGRGNIQYF
cdr3_nt: TGTGCCAGCGGCCATGGGGGGCGTGGGAACATTCAGTACTTC

v_call: TRBV25-1
clone_size: NA
d_call: TRBD1
j_call: TRBJ2-7
cdr3_aa: CASRGTGQYEQYF
cdr3_nt: TGTGCCAGCAGAGGGACAGGGCAGTACGAGCAGTACTTC

v_call: TRBV5-1
clone_size: few
d_call: NA
j_call: TRBJ2-5
cdr3_aa: CASSGGAQETQYF
cdr3_nt: TGCGCCAGCAGCGGCGGGGCCCAAGAGACCCAGTACTTC